The next 5 T cell receptor beta chains were all read from a single sample in a study of OX40 agonist ivuxolimab in advanced cancers. The repertoire was sequenced with immunoSEQ multiplex PCR; TCRdb's copy has only in-frame clones and lacks some. The repertoire has about 73,000 clones, 85% to 90% of them found once; the top ten carry approximately 9.9%. The sequenced sample was CD4+ or CD8+ T cells sorted from blood, obtained in a trial of the OX40 agonist ivuxolimab. All receptors derive from an adult with an advanced solid tumor such as melanoma, head and neck, liver or kidney cancer.

The chain recombines TRBV13 with TRBJ1-3, with D possibly TRBD1 on 5 matching bases. CDR3 length: 16 amino acids. Germline assignment: CDR1 PRHDT and CDR2 FYEKMQ (reference sequence). V lost 2 bases to trimming and J lost 3 bases, with 14 bases between them. CDR3: CASSLFKGTRGNTIYF. DNA for the CDR3: TGTGCCAGCAGCTTATTTAAGGGGACGCGTGGAAACACCATATATTTT.

A single count supports this clone. This chain connects TRBV11-3 to TRBJ2-7; no firm D call. The CDR3 has 14 amino acids. With 0 bases removed from V and 4 bases from J, the gap between germline ends came to 10 bases. Germline V gives CDR1 SGHNT, CDR2 YENEEA. The CDR3 spells CASSLEGAGYEQYF. The CDR3 DNA reads TGTGCCAGCAGCTTAGAGGGCGCAGGTTACGAGCAGTACTTC.

V and J are TRBV6-5 and TRBJ1-1; D unclear. The CDR3 is 14 amino acids. Per germline, CDR1 MNHEY and CDR2 SVGAGI. V lost 6 bases and J 1 base, leaving 12 bases between the germline ends. This CDR3 is CASSPANSNTEAFF. The CDR3 DNA is TGTGCCAGCAGCCCAGCCAACTCGAACACTGAAGCTTTCTTT.

The chain combines TRBV6-6 with TRBJ1-4, with TRBD1 matching over 8 bases. The V gene's germline CDR1 is MNHNY and CDR2 SVGAGI (reference sequence). This CDR3 comprises 15 residues. V shed 5 bases, J shed 8 bases, and the junction held 10 bases outside the gene matches. CDR3 loop: CASSDNQGAGEKLFF. The DNA of the CDR3 is TGTGCCAGCAGTGACAATCAGGGGGCTGGCGAAAAACTGTTTTTT.

The V and J genes are TRBV7-9 and TRBJ2-7; 8 nucleotides agree with TRBD2. V dropped 5 bases and J dropped 6; count of bases not matched to a gene: 9. Looked up from germline, CDR1 is SEHNR and CDR2 is FQNEAQ (reference sequence). CDR3 length: 14 residues. The CDR3 sequence: CASSMDPGGVEQYF. CDR3 DNA: TGTGCCAGCAGCATGGACCCGGGGGGGGTCGAGCAGTACTTC.